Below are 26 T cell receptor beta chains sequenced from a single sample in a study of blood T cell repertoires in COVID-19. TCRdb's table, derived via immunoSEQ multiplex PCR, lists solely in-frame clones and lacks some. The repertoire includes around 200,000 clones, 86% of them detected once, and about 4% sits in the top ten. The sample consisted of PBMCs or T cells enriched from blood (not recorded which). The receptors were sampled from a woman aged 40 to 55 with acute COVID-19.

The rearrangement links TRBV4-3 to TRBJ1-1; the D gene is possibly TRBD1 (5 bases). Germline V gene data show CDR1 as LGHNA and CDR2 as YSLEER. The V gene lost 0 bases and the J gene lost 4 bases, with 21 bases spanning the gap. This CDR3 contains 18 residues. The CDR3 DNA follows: TGCGCCAGCAGCCAAGACCCCGTCTTCAGGGCGCAGGGCACTGAAGCTTTCTTT. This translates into CASSQDPVFRAQGTEAFF.

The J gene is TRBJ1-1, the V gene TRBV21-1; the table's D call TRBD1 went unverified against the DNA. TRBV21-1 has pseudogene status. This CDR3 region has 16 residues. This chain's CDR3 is CASSAPRRGLNTEAFF. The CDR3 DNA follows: TGTGCCAGCAGTGCCCCTCGAAGGGGCCTGAACACTGAAGCTTTCTTT.

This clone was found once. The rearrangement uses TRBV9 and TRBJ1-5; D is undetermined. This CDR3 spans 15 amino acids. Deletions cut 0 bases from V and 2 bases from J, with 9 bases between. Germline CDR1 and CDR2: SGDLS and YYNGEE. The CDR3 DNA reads TGTGCCAGCAGCGTAGGGCCCGGGGGCAATCAGCCCCAGCATTTT. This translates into CASSVGPGGNQPQHF.

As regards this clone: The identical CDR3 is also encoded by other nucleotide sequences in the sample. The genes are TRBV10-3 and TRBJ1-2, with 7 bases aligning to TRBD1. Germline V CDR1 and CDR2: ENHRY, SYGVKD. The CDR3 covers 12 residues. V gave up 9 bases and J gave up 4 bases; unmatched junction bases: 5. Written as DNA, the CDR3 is TGTGCCATAGGAGGGGGCGGCTATGGCTACACCTTC. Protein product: CAIGGGGYGYTF.

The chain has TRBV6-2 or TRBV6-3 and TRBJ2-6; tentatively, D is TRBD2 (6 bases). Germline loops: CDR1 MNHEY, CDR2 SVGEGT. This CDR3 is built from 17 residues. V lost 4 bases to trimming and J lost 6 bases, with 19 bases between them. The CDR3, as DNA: TGTGCCAGCAGTTTCGCGTTCGGCGGGGAATCGGCCAACGTCCTGACTTTC. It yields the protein CASSFAFGGESANVLTF.

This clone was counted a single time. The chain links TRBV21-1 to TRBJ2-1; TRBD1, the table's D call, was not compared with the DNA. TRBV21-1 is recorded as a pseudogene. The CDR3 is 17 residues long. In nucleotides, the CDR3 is TGTGCCAGCAGTCTGGGACAGGGAAGGATCTCCTACAATGAGCAGTTCTTC. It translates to CASSLGQGRISYNEQFF.

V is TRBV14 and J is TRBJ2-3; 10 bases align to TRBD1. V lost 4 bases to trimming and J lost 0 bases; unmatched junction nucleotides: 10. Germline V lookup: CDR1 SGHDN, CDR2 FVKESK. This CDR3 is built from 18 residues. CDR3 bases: TGTGCCAGCAGCCCCTACCGACAGGGGGCTTATAGCACAGATACGCAGTATTTT. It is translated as CASSPYRQGAYSTDTQYF. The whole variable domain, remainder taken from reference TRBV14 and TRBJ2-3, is EAGVTQFPSHSVIEKGQTVTLRCDPISGHDNLYWYRRVMGKEIKFLLHFVKESKQDESGMPNNRFLAERTGGTYSTLKVQPAELEDSGVYFCASSPYRQGAYSTDTQYFGPGTRLTVL.

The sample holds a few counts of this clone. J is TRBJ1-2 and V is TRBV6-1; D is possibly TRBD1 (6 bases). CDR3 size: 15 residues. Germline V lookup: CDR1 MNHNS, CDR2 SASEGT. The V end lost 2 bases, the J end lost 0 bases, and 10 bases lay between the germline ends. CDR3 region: CASSERGGANYGYTF. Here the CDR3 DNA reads TGTGCCAGCAGTGAAAGAGGGGGGGCTAACTATGGCTACACCTTC.

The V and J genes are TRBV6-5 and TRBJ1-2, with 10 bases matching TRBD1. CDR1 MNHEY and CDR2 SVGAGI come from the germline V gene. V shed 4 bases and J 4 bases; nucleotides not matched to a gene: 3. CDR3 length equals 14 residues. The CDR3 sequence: CASSSDRGPYGYTF. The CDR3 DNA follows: TGTGCCAGCAGTTCTGACAGGGGGCCCTATGGCTACACCTTC.

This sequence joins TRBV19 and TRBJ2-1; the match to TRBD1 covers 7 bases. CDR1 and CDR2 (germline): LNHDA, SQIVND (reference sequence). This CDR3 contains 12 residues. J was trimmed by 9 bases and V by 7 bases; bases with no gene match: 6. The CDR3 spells CASIGTDGEQFF. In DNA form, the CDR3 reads TGTGCCAGTATCGGGACAGATGGTGAGCAGTTCTTC.

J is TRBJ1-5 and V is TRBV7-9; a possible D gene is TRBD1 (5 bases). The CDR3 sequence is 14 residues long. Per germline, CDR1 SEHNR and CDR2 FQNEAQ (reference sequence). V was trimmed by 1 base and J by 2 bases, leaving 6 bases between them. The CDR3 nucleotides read TGTGCCAGCAGCTTAGGACAGCGCAATCAGCCCCAGCATTTT. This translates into CASSLGQRNQPQHF. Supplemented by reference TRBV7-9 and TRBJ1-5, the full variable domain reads DTGVSQNPRHKITKRGQNVTFRCDPISEHNRLYWYRQTLGQGPEFLTYFQNEAQLEKSRLLSDRFSAERPKGSFSTLEIQRTEQGDSAMYLCASSLGQRNQPQHFGDGTRLSIL.

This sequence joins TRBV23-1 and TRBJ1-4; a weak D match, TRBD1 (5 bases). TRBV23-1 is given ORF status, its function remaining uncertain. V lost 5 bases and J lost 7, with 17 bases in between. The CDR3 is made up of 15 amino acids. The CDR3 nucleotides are TGCGCCAGCAGTGGGGCAAACATGGAATCTGAAAAACTGTTTTTT. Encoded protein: CASSGANMESEKLFF.

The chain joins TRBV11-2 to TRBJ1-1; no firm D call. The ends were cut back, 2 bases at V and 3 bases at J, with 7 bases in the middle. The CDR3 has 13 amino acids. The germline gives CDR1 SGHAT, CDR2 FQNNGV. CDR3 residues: CASSLRRDTEAFF. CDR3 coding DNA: TGTGCCAGCAGCTTACGTCGAGACACTGAAGCTTTCTTT.

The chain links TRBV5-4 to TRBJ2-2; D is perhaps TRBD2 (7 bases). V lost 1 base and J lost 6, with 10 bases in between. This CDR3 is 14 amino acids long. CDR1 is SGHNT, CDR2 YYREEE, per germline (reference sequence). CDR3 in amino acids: CASSLLGGAGELFF. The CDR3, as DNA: TGTGCCAGCAGCTTGTTAGGGGGGGCCGGGGAGCTGTTTTTT. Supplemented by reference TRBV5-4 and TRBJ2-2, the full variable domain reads ETGVTQSPTHLIKTRGQQVTLRCSSQSGHNTVSWYQQALGQGPQFIFQYYREEENGRGNFPPRFSGLQFPNYSSELNVNALELDDSALYLCASSLLGGAGELFFGEGSRLTVL.

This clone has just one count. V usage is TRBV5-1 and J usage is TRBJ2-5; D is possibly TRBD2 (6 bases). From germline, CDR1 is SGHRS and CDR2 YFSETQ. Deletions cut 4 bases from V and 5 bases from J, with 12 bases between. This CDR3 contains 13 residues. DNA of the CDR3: TGCGCCAGCAGCGGGACTCAAGGGGAGACCCAGTACTTC. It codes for CASSGTQGETQYF.

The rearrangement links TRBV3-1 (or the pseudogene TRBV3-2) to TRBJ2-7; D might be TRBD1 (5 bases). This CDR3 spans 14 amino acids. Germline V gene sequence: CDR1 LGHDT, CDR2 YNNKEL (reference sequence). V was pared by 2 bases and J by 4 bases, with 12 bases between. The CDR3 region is CASSQYQGPYEQYF. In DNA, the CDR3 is TGTGCCAGCAGCCAATATCAGGGCCCGTACGAGCAGTACTTC.

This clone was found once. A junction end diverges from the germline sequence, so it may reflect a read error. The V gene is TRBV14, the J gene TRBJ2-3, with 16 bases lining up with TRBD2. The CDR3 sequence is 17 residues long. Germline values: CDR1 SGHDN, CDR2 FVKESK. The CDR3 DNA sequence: TGTGCCAGTAGCCCCGGGACTAGCGGGGGGGCTTCGGATACGCAGTATTTT. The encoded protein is CASSPGTSGGASDTQYF.

CDR3 region: CASSLAPGGEYEQYV. CDR3 DNA: TGCGCCAGCAGCTTGGCCCCCGGGGGAGAGTACGAGCAGTACGTC. The chain joins TRBV5-1 to TRBJ2-7, with a tentative D call TRBD2 (6 bases). V lost 0 bases to trimming and J lost 4 bases, with 14 bases between them. This CDR3 has 15 residues. CDR1 is SGHRS, CDR2 YFSETQ, per germline.

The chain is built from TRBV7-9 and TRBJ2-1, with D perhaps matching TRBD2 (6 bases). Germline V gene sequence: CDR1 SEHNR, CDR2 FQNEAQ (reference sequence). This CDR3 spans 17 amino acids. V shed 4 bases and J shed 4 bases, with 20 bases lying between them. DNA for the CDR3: TGTGCCAGCAGCTCGTATACCGGGACTTATGGATACAATGAGCAGTTCTTC. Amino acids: CASSSYTGTYGYNEQFF.

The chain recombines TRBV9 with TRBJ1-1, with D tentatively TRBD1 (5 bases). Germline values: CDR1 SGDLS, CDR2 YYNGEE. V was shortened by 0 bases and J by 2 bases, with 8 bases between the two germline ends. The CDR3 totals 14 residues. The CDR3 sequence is CASSVDQGNTEAFF. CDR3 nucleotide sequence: TGTGCCAGCAGCGTAGATCAGGGTAACACTGAAGCTTTCTTT.

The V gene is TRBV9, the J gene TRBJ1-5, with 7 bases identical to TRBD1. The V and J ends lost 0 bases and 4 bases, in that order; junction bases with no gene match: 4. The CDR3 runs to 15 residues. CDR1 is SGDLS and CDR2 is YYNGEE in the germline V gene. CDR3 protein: CASSVGDRVNQPQHF. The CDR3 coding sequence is TGTGCCAGCAGCGTAGGCGACAGGGTGAATCAGCCCCAGCATTTT.

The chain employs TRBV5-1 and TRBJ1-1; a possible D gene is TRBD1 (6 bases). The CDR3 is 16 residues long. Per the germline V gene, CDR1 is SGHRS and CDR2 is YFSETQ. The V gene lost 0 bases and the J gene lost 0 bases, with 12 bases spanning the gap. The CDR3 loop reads CASSLGQVFMNTEAFF. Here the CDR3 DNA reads TGCGCCAGCAGCTTGGGACAGGTTTTCATGAACACTGAAGCTTTCTTT. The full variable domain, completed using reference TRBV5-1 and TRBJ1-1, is KAGVTQTPRYLIKTRGQQVTLSCSPISGHRSVSWYQQTPGQGLQFLFEYFSETQRNKGNFPGRFSGRQFSNSRSEMNVSTLELGDSALYLCASSLGQVFMNTEAFFGQGTRLTVV.

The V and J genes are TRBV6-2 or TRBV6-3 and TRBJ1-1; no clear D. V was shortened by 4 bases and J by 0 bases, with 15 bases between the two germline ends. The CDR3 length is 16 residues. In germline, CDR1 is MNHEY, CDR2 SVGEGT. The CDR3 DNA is TGTGCCAGCAGTTTTCCTTTCAGGAGGATGAACACTGAAGCTTTCTTT. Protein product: CASSFPFRRMNTEAFF.

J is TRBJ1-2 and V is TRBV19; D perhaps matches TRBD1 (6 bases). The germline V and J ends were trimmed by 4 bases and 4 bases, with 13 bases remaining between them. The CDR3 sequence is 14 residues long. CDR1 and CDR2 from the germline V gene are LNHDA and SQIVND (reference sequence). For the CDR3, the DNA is TGTGCCAGTAGTAGGTCGGGGGGCTTCTATGGCTACACCTTC. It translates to CASSRSGGFYGYTF.

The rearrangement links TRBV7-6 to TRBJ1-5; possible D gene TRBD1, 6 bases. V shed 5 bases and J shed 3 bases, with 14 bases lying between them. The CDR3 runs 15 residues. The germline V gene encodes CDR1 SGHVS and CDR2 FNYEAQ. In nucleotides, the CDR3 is TGTGCCAGCAGCGTCCAGACAGGTTTCAATCAGCCCCAGCATTTT. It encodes CASSVQTGFNQPQHF.

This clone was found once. The CDR3 sequence: CASSAAGTGVEGNYGYTF. The CDR3 DNA sequence: TGTGCCAGCAGCGCAGCCGGGACAGGGGTCGAAGGAAACTATGGCTACACCTTC. The chain combines TRBV2 with TRBJ1-2, with 10 bases lining up with TRBD1. Germline values: CDR1 SNHLY, CDR2 FYNNEI. Losses at the gene ends were 6 bases for V and 2 bases for J; bases not matched to a gene: 15. The CDR3 is made up of 18 amino acids.